One sample yielded the 14 T cell receptor beta chains listed below, sequenced in a study of blood T cell repertoires in COVID-19. The repertoire was sequenced with immunoSEQ multiplex PCR; TCRdb's copy has only in-frame clones and lacks some. This sample carries roughly 300,000 clones, about four fifths of them seen once, and the ten largest clones take over 1.1%. The specimen sequenced was peripheral blood. These receptors all stem from a human donor with COVID-19, enrolled during active disease. The donor label of this sample is uncertain.

The CDR3 loop reads CASSSGTSGRTGELFF. The CDR3 DNA reads as TGTGCCAGCAGCTCGGGGACTAGCGGGAGGACCGGGGAGCTGTTTTTT. The chain has TRBV7-3 and TRBJ2-2; 15 nucleotides match TRBD2. Germline V gene sequence: CDR1 SGHTA, CDR2 FQGTGA. The CDR3 runs 16 residues. Trimming cost V 4 bases and J 5 bases; bases outside gene matches: 2. Drawing the rest from reference TRBV7-3 and TRBJ2-2, the complete variable domain is GAGVSQTPSNKVTEKGKYVELRCDPISGHTALYWYRQSLGQGPEFLIYFQGTGAADDSGLPNDRFFAVRPEGSVSTLKIQRTERGDSAVYLCASSSGTSGRTGELFFGEGSRLTVL.

The CDR3 here is CASKPRTGLQETQYF. The CDR3 bases are TGTGCCTCCAAACCCCGGACAGGGCTCCAAGAGACCCAGTACTTC. The V call is TRBV19, the J call TRBJ2-5; 8 bases map to TRBD1. V was clipped by 11 bases and J by 1 base; unmatched bases: 12. Germline V gives CDR1 LNHDA, CDR2 SQIVND (reference sequence). The CDR3 spans 15 residues.

This clone was observed a single time. The chain has TRBV5-4 and TRBJ2-5; 11 nucleotides align to TRBD2. After removal of 3 bases from V and 3 bases from J, the junction contained 4 bases not matched to a gene. CDR3 length equals 15 residues. The germline CDR1 and CDR2 sequences are SGHNT and YYREEE (reference sequence). CDR3 DNA sequence: TGTGCCAGCAGCTCTGCGGGACTAGCGGAAGAGACCCAGTACTTC. Its protein is CASSSAGLAEETQYF.

The chain joins TRBV5-4 to TRBJ2-1, with 11 bases aligning to TRBD2. With V trimmed by 7 bases and J by 2 bases, 5 bases remained unmatched. CDR1 is SGHNT and CDR2 is YYREEE in the germline V gene (reference sequence). The CDR3 spans 15 residues. CDR3 sequence: CASLAGGPPYNEQFF. The CDR3 DNA reads as TGTGCCAGCTTAGCGGGAGGGCCTCCCTACAATGAGCAGTTCTTC.

In regard to this clone: The junction departs from the called germline gene at one end, perhaps through a read error. The V and J genes are TRBV4-3 and TRBJ1-1; 7 bases align to TRBD1. This CDR3 region has 12 residues. The germline gives CDR1 LGHNA, CDR2 YSLEER. The CDR3 DNA follows: TGCGCCAGCAGCCAAGGGGGCAGGGACAGTGCCTTT. Its translation: CASSQGGRDSAF.

This clone has at least ten counts. V and J are TRBV27 and TRBJ1-1; D is possibly TRBD1 (5 bases). Trimming cost V 0 bases and J 7 bases, with 12 bases left between them. The CDR3 has 14 residues. CDR1 MNHEY and CDR2 SMNVEV come from the germline V gene (reference sequence). This CDR3 reads CASSLSTRQNEAFF. As DNA, the CDR3 is TGTGCCAGCAGTTTATCGACCCGACAGAATGAAGCTTTCTTT.

V and J are TRBV28 and TRBJ1-2, with TRBD1 identical over 7 bases. CDR1 is MDHEN, CDR2 SYDVKM, per germline. The V segment lost 4 bases and the J segment 8 bases; nucleotides outside the gene matches: 7. The CDR3 runs 13 residues. The CDR3 nucleotides read TGTGCCAGCAGTTCAGGGGGGCATGGCGGCTACACCTTC. It is translated as CASSSGGHGGYTF.

The CDR3 bases are TGTGCCAGCAGTTACTCGAGACAGGGCGAACAGCCCCAGCATTTT. This translates into CASSYSRQGEQPQHF. The rearrangement links TRBV6-5 to TRBJ1-5, with 7 positions matching TRBD1. Germline trimming cut 0 bases from V and 7 bases from J; bases unmatched to any gene: 6. The CDR3 is 15 residues long. Per the germline V gene, CDR1 is MNHEY and CDR2 is SVGAGI.

The chain couples TRBV27 to TRBJ2-7; 9 nucleotides align to TRBD1. Germline V CDR1 and CDR2: MNHEY, SMNVEV (reference sequence). Trimming took 8 bases from V and 2 from J; bases not matched to a gene: 7. This CDR3 comprises 14 residues. The CDR3 nucleotides are TGTGCCAGCTACTCCGGGACAGGGCCCTACGAGCAGTACTTC. Amino acids: CASYSGTGPYEQYF.

This chain joins TRBV19 and TRBJ1-3; no definite D call. Germline V gene data show CDR1 as LNHDA and CDR2 as SQIVND (reference sequence). Trimming stripped 7 bases from V and 0 bases from J, with 13 bases between. The CDR3 has 15 residues. The CDR3 is CASTSPGSSGNTIYF. The CDR3, as DNA: TGTGCCAGTACTTCCCCGGGGAGCTCTGGAAACACCATATATTTT. Filled out from reference TRBV19 and TRBJ1-3, the complete variable domain reads DGGITQSPKYLFRKEGQNVTLSCEQNLNHDAMYWYRQDPGQGLRLIYYSQIVNDFQKGDIAEGYSVSREKKESFPLTVTSAQKNPTAFYLCASTSPGSSGNTIYFGEGSWLTVV.

V is TRBV5-1 and J is TRBJ2-7, with TRBD2 matching 14 bases. The CDR3 has 14 amino acids. Germline V lookup: CDR1 SGHRS, CDR2 YFSETQ. V dropped 4 bases and J dropped 6; count of bases not matched to a gene: 3. This chain's CDR3 is CASSPGTSGSEQYF. The CDR3 DNA sequence: TGCGCCAGCAGCCCCGGGACTAGCGGGAGCGAGCAGTACTTC.

This rearrangement joins TRBV5-5 to TRBJ2-7; 9 nucleotides line up with TRBD2. V dropped 3 bases and J dropped 3; count of bases not matched to a gene: 7. The germline CDR1 and CDR2 sequences are SGHKS and YYEKEE (reference sequence). The CDR3 has 15 residues. The CDR3 coding sequence is TGTGCCAGCAGCTGGGGGGCGGGAGGGGTCTACGAGCAGTACTTC. Its protein product is CASSWGAGGVYEQYF.

The J gene is TRBJ1-3, the V gene TRBV30, with D maybe TRBD1 (6 bases). Trimming left V 7 bases short and J 3 bases short, with 13 bases between. The CDR3 has 13 residues. Germline assignment: CDR1 GTSNPN and CDR2 SVGIG (reference sequence). The CDR3 here is CALDSSLGNTIYF. CDR3 DNA: TGTGCCTTGGACAGTTCACTTGGAAACACCATATATTTT.

This clone came up a few times. The chain couples TRBV27 to TRBJ2-1, with 14 nucleotides matching TRBD2. Germline CDR1 reads MNHEY; CDR2 reads SMNVEV (reference sequence). Trimming took 8 bases from V and 10 from J; bases not matched to a gene: 7. The CDR3 is 14 amino acids. The DNA for the CDR3 is TGTGCCAGCTGGGGACTAGCGGGAGCAGGCGAGCAGTTCTTC. Amino acids: CASWGLAGAGEQFF.